This is a list of T cell receptor beta chains from one sample in a study of cytomegalovirus exposure and HLA in healthy donors. Clones were read by immunoSEQ multiplex PCR, and TCRdb kept only the in-frame ones, dropping some. The sample contains over 150,000 clones, around four fifths of which appear only once. Sample: PBMCs. These receptors were obtained from a male donor in good health and CMV-seropositive. Both conserved end residues are part of each CDR3. A D gene is named only where the DNA matches it firmly. Clone size is stated in some rows and not others, as once, few, many or a class when expanded.

j_gene | abundance | d_gene | v_gene | CDR3nt | CDR3aa
TRBJ1-2 | once | TRBD1 | TRBV5-1 | TGCGCCAGCAGCCTGGACAGGAACCCCTATGGCTACACCTTC | CASSLDRNPYGYTF
TRBJ1-5 | - | - | TRBV6-1 | TGTGCCAGCAGTGAAGCGCGGGGGAGGGGAAGCAATCAGCCCCAGCATTTT | CASSEARGRGSNQPQHF
TRBJ1-6 | - | - | TRBV4-2 | TGTGCCAGCAGCCAAGAGTCCGGGAATTATAATTCACCCCTCCACTTT | CASSQESGNYNSPLHF
TRBJ2-7 | - | TRBD1 | TRBV6-5 | TGTGCCAGCAGAAGGACAGGGAGAACCTACGAGCAGTACTTC | CASRRTGRTYEQYF
TRBJ1-5 | - | - | TRBV7-8 | TGTGCCAGCAGCTTAGGTTCTTCCCCCAATCAGCCCCAGCATTTT | CASSLGSSPNQPQHF
TRBJ1-3 | - | - | TRBV7-9 | TGTGCCAGCAGTCCCTGGAGCTCTGGAAACACCATATATTTT | CASSPWSSGNTIYF
TRBJ2-7 | - | - | TRBV5-5 | TGTGCCAGCAGCCTCGGGACACCAACCGAGCAGTACTTC | CASSLGTPTEQYF
TRBJ1-1 | - | - | TRBV27 | TGTGCCAGCAGTTCGTCCCTTTTCGGGGACACTGAAGCTTTCTTT | CASSSSLFGDTEAFF
TRBJ1-1 | - | TRBD1 | TRBV4-3 | TGCGCCAGCAGCCAAGACGGACAGGGGAGCACTGAAGCTTTCTTT | CASSQDGQGSTEAFF
TRBJ2-7 | - | - | TRBV5-6 | TGTGCCAGCAGTTCGACAGACGACTCCTACGAGCAGTACTTC | CASSSTDDSYEQYF
TRBJ2-5 | - | TRBD2 | TRBV7-9 | TGTGCCAGCAGCTCAGACCCTGGCGGGAGATACTTC | CASSSDPGGRYF
TRBJ1-5 | - | TRBD1 | TRBV6-1 | TGTGCCAGCAGTCGGGACAGAACCAACAATCAGCCCCAGCATTTT | CASSRDRTNNQPQHF
TRBJ1-2 | - | TRBD1 | TRBV19 | TGTGCCAGTAGTCCGGGACAGCCTCTACGAGTTGACACCTTC | CASSPGQPLRVDTF